These 32 T cell receptor beta chains came from one sample sequenced in a study of T cell responses to AZD1222 COVID-19 vaccine. TCRdb keeps only in-frame clones here, not all; method: immunoSEQ multiplex PCR. The data contain 100,000 to 150,000 clones, 89% of them seen just once; the ten biggest clones take up approximately 1.5%. The sample here was peripheral blood, taken on day 0 of AZD1222 vaccination. All receptors come from an adult in good health.

The chain uses TRBV24-1 and TRBJ2-3; 11 bases align to TRBD2. Per germline, CDR1 KGHDR and CDR2 SFDVKD. V gave up 10 bases and J gave up 4 bases; unmatched junction bases: 3. This CDR3 is built from 13 residues. In DNA, the CDR3 is TGTGCCACGGGACTAGCGGCTTCAGATACGCAGTATTTT. It codes for CATGLAASDTQYF.

J is TRBJ1-4 and V is TRBV6-6, with a weak D call TRBD1 (5 bases). The CDR3 is 12 residues long. Trimming shortened V by 4 bases and J by 13 bases, and 13 bases separated the two germline ends. CDR1 and CDR2 (germline): MNHNY, SVGAGI (reference sequence). Written as DNA, the CDR3 is TGTGCCAGCAGTTCCCCGGGGCCGGGACTGTTTTTT. It translates to CASSSPGPGLFF.

This chain joins TRBV27 and TRBJ1-2, with a possible D match to TRBD1 (6 bases). Germline CDR1 reads MNHEY; CDR2 reads SMNVEV (reference sequence). This CDR3 contains 14 residues. V was trimmed by 2 bases and J by 2 bases, leaving 9 bases between them. The CDR3 region has the DNA TGTGCCAGCAGTTTACAGGGGCCCAACTATGGCTACACCTTC. It yields the protein CASSLQGPNYGYTF.

This clone was recorded only once. The rearrangement links TRBV24-1 to TRBJ1-5, with D perhaps matching TRBD1 (6 bases). Germline lookup yields CDR1 KGHDR and CDR2 SFDVKD. CDR3 length: 17 residues. Trimming pared 1 base from V and 2 bases from J, leaving 14 bases between. CDR3 amino acids: CATSDFSTGEGNQPQHF. The CDR3 DNA is TGTGCCACCAGTGATTTCTCGACAGGCGAAGGCAATCAGCCCCAGCATTTT.

The chain links TRBV6-5 to TRBJ1-1; no clear D. Germline-derived CDR1 and CDR2 are MNHEY and SVGAGI. The CDR3 covers 11 residues. Trimming removed 7 bases at V and 4 bases at J, with 7 bases between. The CDR3 loop reads CASTRGTEAFF. CDR3 nucleotide sequence: TGTGCCAGCACCCGGGGCACTGAAGCTTTCTTT.

The chain combines TRBV28 with TRBJ2-7; the match to TRBD2 covers 10 bases. J lost 0 bases, V lost 3 bases, and 8 bases had no gene match. The CDR3 contains 17 residues. Germline V lookup: CDR1 MDHEN, CDR2 SYDVKM. CDR3 coding DNA: TGTGCCAGCAGTTTTTTTCGGACTAGCGGAAGCTCCTACGAGCAGTACTTC. Translating it yields CASSFFRTSGSSYEQYF.

The V call is TRBV10-3, the J call TRBJ2-1; 10 bases align to TRBD1. The CDR3 is 14 residues long. Trimming at V came to 6 bases and at J to 7 bases, leaving 6 bases not matched to a gene. Germline CDR1 ENHRY, CDR2 SYGVKD. The CDR3 coding sequence is TGTGCCATCAGCCGGAAGGGACAGGGGAATGAGCAGTTCTTC. Its translation is CAISRKGQGNEQFF.

The chain is built from TRBV7-3 and TRBJ2-7; the D is unclear. Deletions cut 0 bases from V and 0 bases from J, with 3 bases between. This CDR3 spans 13 amino acids. Germline assignment: CDR1 SGHTA and CDR2 FQGTGA. This CDR3 is CASSLTPSYEQYF. DNA of the CDR3: TGTGCCAGCAGCTTAACCCCCTCCTACGAGCAGTACTTC.

The chain couples TRBV25-1 to TRBJ1-2; D perhaps matches TRBD1 (6 bases). Trimming stripped 2 bases from V and 7 bases from J, with 17 bases between. Looked up from germline, CDR1 is MGHDK and CDR2 is SYGVNS. This CDR3 is 15 amino acids long. CDR3 amino acids: CASSEATGTPFGYTF. The CDR3, as DNA: TGTGCCAGCAGTGAAGCTACCGGGACACCCTTTGGCTACACCTTC.

The CDR3 DNA is TGTGCCAGCAGCCTAAGACAGGGGGAGACCTACGAGCAGTACTTC. Its protein product is CASSLRQGETYEQYF. The chain is built from TRBV3-1 (or the pseudogene TRBV3-2) and TRBJ2-7; the match to TRBD1 covers 9 bases. Germline V lookup: CDR1 LGHDT, CDR2 YNNKEL (reference sequence). This CDR3 region has 15 residues. The J segment lost 2 bases and the V segment lost 4 bases, leaving 6 bases of the junction unmatched.

The chain combines TRBV28 with TRBJ2-2, with D perhaps TRBD1 or TRBD2 (5 bases each). The CDR3 totals 14 residues. Trimming removed 2 bases from V and 3 bases from J, with 7 bases in between. Looked up from germline, CDR1 is MDHEN and CDR2 is SYDVKM. CDR3 coding DNA: TGTGCCAGCAGTTTAGGGGGATACACCGGGGAGCTGTTTTTT. Its translation is CASSLGGYTGELFF.

The V and J genes are TRBV2 and TRBJ2-1; TRBD2 matches 10 bases. V lost 6 bases to trimming and J lost 4 bases; unmatched junction nucleotides: 12. The germline V gene encodes CDR1 SNHLY and CDR2 FYNNEI. This CDR3 spans 17 amino acids. The CDR3 sequence: CASSGKRALAGYNEQFF. In DNA form, the CDR3 reads TGTGCCAGCAGCGGAAAGCGGGCACTAGCGGGGTACAATGAGCAGTTCTTC.

The chain is built from TRBV4-3 and TRBJ2-3; 9 bases are shared with TRBD2. V was clipped by 0 bases and J by 2 bases; unmatched bases: 9. Germline loops: CDR1 LGHNA, CDR2 YSLEER. This CDR3 contains 18 residues. The CDR3 spells CASSQDRVSGGYTDTQYF. In DNA, the CDR3 is TGCGCCAGCAGCCAAGATCGGGTTAGCGGGGGATACACAGATACGCAGTATTTT.

CDR3 in DNA: TGTGCCTGGACCCAGGGGGCAGGGGCGCACTATGGCTACACCTTC. It encodes CAWTQGAGAHYGYTF. V and J are TRBV30 and TRBJ1-2; 8 nucleotides align to TRBD1. V trimming: 4 bases; J trimming: 3 bases; junction bases outside the gene matches: 10. This CDR3 contains 15 residues. Germline assignment: CDR1 GTSNPN and CDR2 SVGIG (reference sequence). Full variable domain (outside the CDR3, taken from reference TRBV30 and TRBJ1-2): SQTIHQWPATLVQPVGSPLSLECTVEGTSNPNLYWYRQAAGRGLQLLFYSVGIGQISSEVPQNLSASRPQDRQFILSSKKLLLSDSGFYLCAWTQGAGAHYGYTFGSGTRLTVV.

This rearrangement joins TRBV7-6 to TRBJ2-2; 8 bases agree with TRBD2. Germline lookup yields CDR1 SGHVS and CDR2 FNYEAQ. The CDR3 is 17 residues long. V lost 1 base and J lost 6; bases outside the gene matches: 10. The CDR3 protein is CASSLEAHRTSSGELFF. For the CDR3, the DNA is TGTGCCAGCAGCTTAGAGGCCCATAGGACTAGCTCCGGGGAGCTGTTTTTT.

The chain couples TRBV6-1 to TRBJ2-2; a weak D match, TRBD1 (8 bases). CDR1 and CDR2 (germline): MNHNS, SASEGT. V lost 0 bases and J 5 bases, leaving 22 bases between the germline ends. The CDR3 runs to 19 residues. DNA for the CDR3: TGTGCCAGCAGTGAAGCGAACGGGGGGCAGGGGGCAAGGACCGGGGAGCTGTTTTTT. Translated, it gives CASSEANGGQGARTGELFF.

The chain links TRBV7-9 to TRBJ2-4; D call uncertain. Deletions cut 5 bases from V and 4 bases from J, with 12 bases between. The CDR3 extends over 14 amino acids. CDR1 is SEHNR, CDR2 FQNEAQ, per germline (reference sequence). CDR3: CASSRIITKNIQYF. In DNA, the CDR3 is TGTGCCAGCAGCCGTATCATCACAAAAAACATTCAGTACTTC. The entire variable domain, with the rest obtained from reference TRBV7-9 and TRBJ2-4, is as follows: DTGVSQNPRHKITKRGQNVTFRCDPISEHNRLYWYRQTLGQGPEFLTYFQNEAQLEKSRLLSDRFSAERPKGSFSTLEIQRTEQGDSAMYLCASSRIITKNIQYFGAGTRLSVL.

The chain recombines TRBV19 with TRBJ1-1; 7 positions match TRBD1. Germline CDR1 is LNHDA and CDR2 is SQIVND (reference sequence). The CDR3 runs to 14 residues. Trimming took 5 bases from V and 6 from J; bases not matched to a gene: 9. The CDR3 protein is CASSPRQGFAEAFF. The CDR3 nucleotides are TGTGCCAGTAGTCCCCGACAGGGATTCGCTGAAGCTTTCTTT.

The rearrangement uses TRBV13 and TRBJ1-3; D not resolved. CDR3 size: 15 residues. Looked up from germline, CDR1 is PRHDT and CDR2 is FYEKMQ (reference sequence). The V end lost 2 bases, the J end lost 1 base, and 9 bases lay between the germline ends. The DNA of the CDR3 is TGTGCCAGCAGCTTATCGTCGGTATCTGGAAACACCATATATTTT. It specifies CASSLSSVSGNTIYF. The full variable domain, with the rest looked up from reference TRBV13 and TRBJ1-3, is AAGVIQSPRHLIKEKRETATLKCYPIPRHDTVYWYQQGPGQDPQFLISFYEKMQSDKGSIPDRFSAQQFSDYHSELNMSSLELGDSALYFCASSLSSVSGNTIYFGEGSWLTVV.

This rearrangement joins TRBV15 to TRBJ1-4; 8 bases line up with TRBD1. J lost 0 bases, V lost 0 bases, and 15 bases had no gene match. The V gene's germline CDR1 is LNHNV and CDR2 YYDKDF (reference sequence). CDR3 length equals 21 residues. This CDR3 is CATSRDAAGDRGLTTNEKLFF. The CDR3 region has the DNA TGTGCCACCAGCAGAGATGCAGCAGGAGACAGGGGCTTGACAACTAATGAAAAACTGTTTTTT.

In its sample, this clone was seen once. The chain combines TRBV2 with TRBJ2-2; weak D call: TRBD2 (5 bases). Trimming cost V 0 bases and J 6 bases, with 14 bases left between them. Germline loops: CDR1 SNHLY, CDR2 FYNNEI. The CDR3 consists of 16 residues. CDR3 loop: CASSEAPTRLSGELFF. CDR3 nucleotide sequence: TGTGCCAGCAGTGAAGCCCCAACTAGATTGTCCGGGGAGCTGTTTTTT. Combining the CDR3 with reference TRBV2 and TRBJ2-2 gives the whole variable domain EPEVTQTPSHQVTQMGQEVILRCVPISNHLYFYWYRQILGQKVEFLVSFYNNEISEKSEIFDDQFSVERPDGSNFTLKIRSTKLEDSAMYFCASSEAPTRLSGELFFGEGSRLTVL.

The CDR3 spells CASSVDNRGSSGNTIYF. The CDR3, as DNA: TGTGCCAGCAGCGTAGATAACAGGGGGAGCTCTGGAAACACCATATATTTT. The chain couples TRBV9 to TRBJ1-3; 8 bases line up with TRBD1. The CDR3 spans 17 residues. The germline gives CDR1 SGDLS, CDR2 YYNGEE. With V trimmed by 0 bases and J by 0 bases, 5 bases remained unmatched.

In DNA form, the CDR3 reads TGTGCCAGCATCTCAGGGCCTGGCTATGGCTACACCTTC. Its translation: CASISGPGYGYTF. V gene TRBV12-3 or TRBV12-4 combines with J gene TRBJ1-2, with D perhaps TRBD1 (5 bases). V was shortened by 7 bases and J by 4 bases, with 13 bases between the two germline ends. This CDR3 contains 13 residues.

The genes are TRBV5-4 and TRBJ1-1; D might be TRBD1 (5 bases). CDR1 SGHNT and CDR2 YYREEE come from the germline V gene (reference sequence). The V end lost 2 bases, the J end lost 3 bases, and 11 bases lay between the germline ends. This CDR3 has 14 amino acids. The CDR3 loop is CASSFQGIDTEAFF. The CDR3 DNA sequence: TGTGCCAGCAGCTTTCAGGGTATTGACACTGAAGCTTTCTTT.

J is TRBJ2-1 and V is TRBV14; 9 positions match TRBD2. Germline V gene sequence: CDR1 SGHDN, CDR2 FVKESK. Losses at the gene ends were 4 bases for V and 13 bases for J; bases not matched to a gene: 14. The CDR3 runs 15 residues. The CDR3: CASSPRLADVGKQFF. In nucleotides, the CDR3 is TGTGCCAGCAGCCCCAGACTAGCGGATGTCGGGAAACAGTTCTTC. Variable domain in full (rest from reference TRBV14 and TRBJ2-1): EAGVTQFPSHSVIEKGQTVTLRCDPISGHDNLYWYRRVMGKEIKFLLHFVKESKQDESGMPNNRFLAERTGGTYSTLKVQPAELEDSGVYFCASSPRLADVGKQFFGPGTRLTVL.

The V and J genes are TRBV29-1 and TRBJ2-1, with 9 bases that match TRBD2. Germline V lookup: CDR1 SQVTM, CDR2 ANQGSEA. Germline trimming cut 6 bases from V and 13 bases from J; bases unmatched to any gene: 4. CDR3 length: 10 residues. The chain's CDR3 is CSVSGRNQFF. In DNA form, the CDR3 reads TGCAGCGTAAGCGGGAGGAACCAGTTCTTC.

The gene calls are TRBV7-2 and TRBJ2-5; D is possibly TRBD2 (6 bases). The length of the CDR3 is 16 residues. The V gene's germline CDR1 is SGHTA and CDR2 FQGNSA. Trimming took 4 bases from V and 3 from J, leaving 18 bases between them. The CDR3 reads CASSSPGTQKKETQYF. The CDR3 DNA follows: TGTGCCAGCAGCTCCCCCGGGACTCAGAAAAAAGAGACCCAGTACTTC.

The chain has TRBV29-1 and TRBJ2-7; D perhaps matches TRBD1 (6 bases). The V end was cut by 5 bases, the J end by 1 base, with 12 bases between. In germline, CDR1 is SQVTM, CDR2 ANQGSEA. This CDR3 contains 13 residues. The CDR3 loop reads CSVTVTGSYEQYF. The CDR3 coding sequence is TGCAGCGTTACCGTCACAGGGTCCTACGAGCAGTACTTC.

The chain couples TRBV6-5 to TRBJ2-7; 7 bases are a match to TRBD2. Germline V gene sequence: CDR1 MNHEY, CDR2 SVGAGI. This CDR3 is 14 amino acids long. V was pared by 5 bases and J by 1 base, with 5 bases of the junction left unmatched. Here the CDR3 reads CASSRGTTSYEQYF. CDR3 in DNA: TGTGCCAGCAGTCGAGGGACTACTTCCTACGAGCAGTACTTC.

The chain recombines TRBV2 with TRBJ2-1; a weak D match, TRBD2 (5 bases). This CDR3 spans 12 amino acids. V was trimmed by 8 bases and J by 9 bases, leaving 14 bases between them. Germline CDR1 is SNHLY and CDR2 is FYNNEI. This CDR3 reads CASVEERGEQFF. The CDR3, as DNA: TGTGCCAGCGTGGAGGAGCGCGGTGAGCAGTTCTTC.

This chain connects TRBV9 to TRBJ2-7; 8 positions agree with TRBD2. Trimming at V came to 3 bases and at J to 6 bases, leaving 2 bases not matched to a gene. Per germline, CDR1 SGDLS and CDR2 YYNGEE. There are 12 residues in the CDR3. The CDR3 reads CASSASGGEQYF. CDR3 bases: TGTGCCAGCAGCGCCAGCGGGGGCGAGCAGTACTTC.

The chain links TRBV4-3 to TRBJ1-1, with 12 positions matching TRBD1. Germline lookup yields CDR1 LGHNA and CDR2 YSLEER. The CDR3 has 15 amino acids. V was clipped by 4 bases and J by 4 bases; unmatched bases: 4. CDR3 protein: CASSLGTGGLTEAFF. For the CDR3, the DNA is TGCGCCAGCAGCCTGGGGACAGGGGGCCTCACTGAAGCTTTCTTT.